This T cell receptor beta chain is from a study of cytomegalovirus exposure and HLA in healthy donors. Data came from immunoSEQ multiplex PCR; TCRdb stores just in-frame clones and leaves some out. This table holds 150,000 to 200,000 clones, 89% found once. Separation from the approximately 710-subject first cohort characterized the roughly 120-subject validation cohort, to which the donors belonged. The TCR sequence derives from a woman aged 18-29 years in good health and CMV-seropositive. Sequenced sample: PBMCs.

The CDR3: CASAESNTGELFF. The CDR3 nucleotides read TGTGCCAGTGCGGAGTCGAACACCGGGGAGCTGTTTTTT. The rearrangement uses TRBV6-4 and TRBJ2-2; D remains unclear. Germline V gene data show CDR1 as MRHNA and CDR2 as SNTAGT. This CDR3 contains 13 residues. The ends were cut back, 9 bases at V and 0 bases at J, with 8 bases in the middle.